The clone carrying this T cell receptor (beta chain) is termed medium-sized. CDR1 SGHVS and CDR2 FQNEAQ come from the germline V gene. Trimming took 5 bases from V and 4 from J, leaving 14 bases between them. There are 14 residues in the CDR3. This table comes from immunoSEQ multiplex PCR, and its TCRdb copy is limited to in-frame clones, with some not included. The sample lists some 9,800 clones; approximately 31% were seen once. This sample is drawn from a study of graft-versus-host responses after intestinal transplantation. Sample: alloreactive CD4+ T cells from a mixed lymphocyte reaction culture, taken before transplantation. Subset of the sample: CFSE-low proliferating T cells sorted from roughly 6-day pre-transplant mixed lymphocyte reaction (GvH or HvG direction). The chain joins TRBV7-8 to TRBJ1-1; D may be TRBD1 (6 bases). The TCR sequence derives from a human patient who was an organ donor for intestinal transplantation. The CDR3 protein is CASSHYRVGTEAFF. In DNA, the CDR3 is TGTGCCAGCAGCCACTACAGGGTAGGCACTGAAGCTTTCTTT.